A single sample gave rise to the 25 T cell receptor beta chains below, sequenced in a study of beta chain features in type 1 diabetes. Of the isolated RNA, all was reverse transcribed, and so the sequenced material was expressed TCRB transcripts. Clones were sequenced by immunoSEQ multiplex PCR, and TCRdb holds only the in-frame ones, with some missing. The table has approximately 300,000 clones, roughly 9.6% seen once. Sequenced: naive CD4+ T cells from blood. All receptors derive from a woman in her twenties or thirties in good health.

This clone came up a few times. The rearrangement uses TRBV6-5 and TRBJ2-2; 7 bases fit TRBD1. V lost 7 bases to trimming and J lost 6 bases; unmatched junction nucleotides: 11. The CDR3 length is 15 residues. CDR1 is MNHEY, CDR2 SVGAGI, per germline. The CDR3 region is CASTLDRSFAGELFF. CDR3 nucleotide sequence: TGTGCCAGCACCCTGGACAGGTCCTTTGCCGGGGAGCTGTTTTTT.

The V and J genes are TRBV7-2 and TRBJ2-1; 10 bases agree with TRBD1. CDR3 size: 17 residues. V trimming: 1 base; J trimming: 3 bases; junction bases outside the gene matches: 6. Germline CDR1 SGHTA, CDR2 FQGNSA. The CDR3 nucleotides read TGTGCCAGCAGCTTAGAACCCGGGACAGGGGACTACAATGAGCAGTTCTTC. It yields the protein CASSLEPGTGDYNEQFF.

This clone occurred a few times. This chain joins TRBV19 and TRBJ2-5, with 11 bases aligning to TRBD2. After removal of 7 bases from V and 3 bases from J, the junction contained 4 bases not matched to a gene. CDR3 length: 14 amino acids. Germline V lookup: CDR1 LNHDA, CDR2 SQIVND (reference sequence). The CDR3 region is CASTPGLAEETQYF. The DNA of the CDR3 is TGTGCCAGTACTCCGGGACTAGCGGAAGAGACCCAGTACTTC.

Only a few counts were recorded for this clone. The J gene is TRBJ2-1, the V gene TRBV7-9; 8 bases map to TRBD2. Trimming removed 2 bases from V and 4 bases from J; junction bases left unmatched: 4. Germline V gives CDR1 SEHNR, CDR2 FQNEAQ (reference sequence). The CDR3 consists of 15 residues. CDR3 nucleotides: TGTGCCAGCAGCTTACTCGGGACTAGGTACAATGAGCAGTTCTTC. It specifies CASSLLGTRYNEQFF.

In this sample, this clone turned up a few times. This chain connects TRBV14 to TRBJ2-2; 7 positions match TRBD2. V shed 1 base and J 1 base; nucleotides not matched to a gene: 3. Germline V lookup: CDR1 SGHDN, CDR2 FVKESK. The CDR3 is 16 residues long. The CDR3 nucleotides read TGTGCCAGCAGCCAAGCTAGCGGATTGAACACCGGGGAGCTGTTTTTT. Its protein is CASSQASGLNTGELFF.

The chain is built from TRBV6-6 and TRBJ1-5; tentatively, D is TRBD1 (5 bases). Germline V gene lookup returns CDR1 MNHNY and CDR2 SVGAGI (reference sequence). This CDR3 has 15 amino acids. The V end lost 5 bases, the J end lost 1 base, and 12 bases lay between the germline ends. The CDR3 sequence: CASSGTTHSNQPQHF. The CDR3 DNA is TGTGCCAGCAGTGGGACTACTCACAGCAATCAGCCCCAGCATTTT.

The genes are TRBV7-8 and TRBJ1-2; 7 bases align to TRBD1. Trimming took 4 bases from V and 1 from J; bases not matched to a gene: 6. The CDR3 length is 15 residues. The germline gives CDR1 SGHVS, CDR2 FQNEAQ. The CDR3 loop is CASSSDGQVNYGYTF. CDR3 in DNA: TGTGCCAGCAGCTCCGATGGACAGGTTAACTATGGCTACACCTTC.

The chain couples TRBV4-2 to TRBJ1-5; 7 bases fit TRBD1. V was clipped by 3 bases and J by 6 bases; unmatched bases: 11. The CDR3 covers 16 residues. CDR1 LGHNA and CDR2 YNFKEQ come from the germline V gene. This CDR3 reads CASSHSQGGFRQPQHF. The DNA for the CDR3 is TGTGCCAGCAGCCATTCCCAGGGGGGTTTCCGTCAGCCCCAGCATTTT.

This rearrangement joins TRBV27 to TRBJ1-5; D possibly corresponds to TRBD1 (6 bases). V shed 3 bases and J shed 0 bases, with 9 bases lying between them. The germline CDR1 and CDR2 sequences are MNHEY and SMNVEV (reference sequence). The CDR3 is 15 amino acids. Here the CDR3 reads CASSFGRGSNQPQHF. The CDR3 bases are TGTGCCAGCAGTTTCGGCAGGGGTAGCAATCAGCCCCAGCATTTT.

This clone occurred a few times. The chain uses TRBV4-3 and TRBJ2-3, with unresolved D. Germline V gene lookup returns CDR1 LGHNA and CDR2 YSLEER. The CDR3 is made up of 15 amino acids. Trimming pared 0 bases from V and 1 base from J, leaving 8 bases between. CDR3 amino acids: CASSQDRTRTDTQYF. CDR3 in DNA: TGCGCCAGCAGCCAAGATCGTACTCGCACAGATACGCAGTATTTT.

The V call is TRBV11-2, the J call TRBJ2-2; 7 positions match TRBD1. Looked up from germline, CDR1 is SGHAT and CDR2 is FQNNGV. With 5 bases clipped from V and 1 base from J, the junction kept 7 bases outside the gene matches. The CDR3 is 16 amino acids. CDR3: CASSAWTGLNTGELFF. Here the CDR3 DNA reads TGTGCCAGCAGCGCCTGGACAGGACTGAACACCGGGGAGCTGTTTTTT.

The table lists this clone with a few counts. The J gene is TRBJ1-1, the V gene TRBV18, with D uncertain. Trimming took 2 bases from V and 3 from J, leaving 10 bases between them. The germline CDR1 and CDR2 sequences are KGHSH and LQKENI. This CDR3 spans 14 amino acids. CDR3 amino acids: CASSPGQTYTEAFF. The CDR3 DNA reads TGTGCCAGCTCACCAGGGCAGACGTACACTGAAGCTTTCTTT.

The chain is built from TRBV4-1 and TRBJ1-2; weak D call: TRBD1 (6 bases). Germline CDR1 and CDR2: MGHRA and YSYEKL. V gave up 2 bases and J gave up 0 bases, with 16 bases separating them. This CDR3 region has 17 residues. CDR3 region: CASSQPPSGHTNYGYTF. As DNA, the CDR3 is TGCGCCAGCAGCCAACCTCCCTCGGGACACACTAACTATGGCTACACCTTC.

This chain connects TRBV11-1 to TRBJ2-1, with TRBD2 as a possible D gene (6 bases). Germline CDR1 is SGHAT and CDR2 is FQDESV (reference sequence). V was clipped by 4 bases and J by 8 bases, with 12 bases between them. The CDR3 spans 13 residues. DNA for the CDR3: TGTGCCAGCAGCTACGGGACTGCGGATGAGCAGTTCTTC. Protein product: CASSYGTADEQFF.

This clone was detected only a few times. This sequence joins TRBV18 and TRBJ2-7, with 9 bases matching TRBD2. CDR1 and CDR2 (germline): KGHSH, LQKENI. The CDR3 covers 15 residues. The trim removed 3 bases at V and 2 bases at J, leaving 5 bases unmatched. The CDR3 spells CASSPPSGTPYEQYF. CDR3 in DNA: TGTGCCAGCTCACCTCCTAGCGGGACACCCTACGAGCAGTACTTC.

This clone was picked up a small number of times. The chain is built from TRBV5-6 and TRBJ2-1, with TRBD2 identical over 9 bases. The CDR3 sequence is 18 residues long. CDR1 is SGHDT, CDR2 YYEEEE, per germline. V was clipped by 3 bases and J by 5 bases; unmatched bases: 15. In nucleotides, the CDR3 is TGTGCCAGCAGCTGGAGGGGGTATGGGCGGGAGGGAGACAATGAGCAGTTCTTC. It specifies CASSWRGYGREGDNEQFF.

The chain recombines TRBV2 with TRBJ2-7; D is uncertain. CDR1 SNHLY and CDR2 FYNNEI come from the germline V gene. V lost 1 base and J 3 bases, leaving 7 bases between the germline ends. The CDR3 sequence is 13 residues long. The CDR3 spells CASSEGEFYEQYF. Here the CDR3 DNA reads TGTGCCAGCAGTGAAGGCGAATTCTACGAGCAGTACTTC.

A few counts support this clone. The genes are TRBV23-1 and TRBJ1-1; 8 bases are a match to TRBD1. TRBV23-1 is an open reading frame whose function is uncertain. J gave up 1 base and V 0 bases, and 4 bases lay outside the gene matches. The CDR3 has 16 residues. CDR3 amino acids: CASSQSRTGRNTEAFF. As DNA, the CDR3 is TGCGCCAGCAGTCAATCGAGGACAGGGAGGAACACTGAAGCTTTCTTT.

The rearrangement uses TRBV30 and TRBJ2-1, with TRBD2 matching 7 bases. The germline V gene encodes CDR1 GTSNPN and CDR2 SVGIG (reference sequence). V lost 3 bases to trimming and J lost 4 bases; unmatched junction nucleotides: 9. This CDR3 comprises 15 residues. CDR3 sequence: CAWRAGTQIYNEQFF. As DNA, the CDR3 is TGTGCCTGGAGAGCGGGAACCCAGATTTACAATGAGCAGTTCTTC.

This clone appeared a few times. The chain uses TRBV5-1 and TRBJ2-2; D not resolved. The CDR3 contains 14 residues. The V gene's germline CDR1 is SGHRS and CDR2 YFSETQ. V lost 0 bases, J lost 6 bases, and 9 bases lay in between. The CDR3 loop is CASSLAVAPGELFF. CDR3 DNA: TGCGCCAGCAGCTTGGCAGTTGCACCCGGGGAGCTGTTTTTT.

This clone was seen a handful of times. This chain connects TRBV7-3 to TRBJ1-1; TRBD1 matches at 7 bases. The CDR3 consists of 14 residues. Germline V lookup: CDR1 SGHTA, CDR2 FQGTGA. V lost 5 bases, J lost 5 bases, and 8 bases stayed unmatched. The CDR3 bases are TGTGCCAGCAGCCCGGGACAGTGGGGAACTGAAGCTTTCTTT. As protein: CASSPGQWGTEAFF.

In its sample, this clone was seen a few times. This specimen includes other DNA sequences encoding the same CDR3. This chain links TRBV7-2 with TRBJ2-7, with 7 bases matching TRBD1. CDR1 is SGHTA and CDR2 is FQGNSA in the germline V gene. The CDR3 has 14 residues. The V segment lost 1 base and the J segment 4 bases; nucleotides outside the gene matches: 4. CDR3 in amino acids: CASSLGQGLYEQYF. CDR3 in DNA: TGTGCCAGCAGCTTAGGACAGGGTCTTTACGAGCAGTACTTC.

This chain links TRBV7-3 with TRBJ2-1, with a tentative D call TRBD2 (6 bases). There are 16 residues in the CDR3. Germline V gene sequence: CDR1 SGHTA, CDR2 FQGTGA. Between the trimmed V and J ends, which lost 2 bases and 6 bases, there was a span of 17 bases. Here the CDR3 DNA reads TGTGCCAGCAGCTTACGAGCGGGTGAGAGTGGCAATGAGCAGTTCTTC. This gives the protein CASSLRAGESGNEQFF.

This clone has more than one count but fewer than ten. J is TRBJ2-7 and V is TRBV10-3; TRBD1 aligns across 9 bases. CDR3 length: 14 residues. Germline V lookup: CDR1 ENHRY, CDR2 SYGVKD. V trimming: 6 bases; J trimming: 12 bases; junction bases outside the gene matches: 15. CDR3 region: CAIRKDRGSPEGYF. CDR3 bases: TGTGCCATCAGAAAGGACAGGGGATCACCCGAGGGGTACTTC.

The table lists this clone with a few counts. This chain uses TRBV28 with TRBJ2-1; 9 positions agree with TRBD2. Germline trimming cut 4 bases from V and 10 bases from J; bases unmatched to any gene: 14. Germline V lookup: CDR1 MDHEN, CDR2 SYDVKM. There are 16 residues in the CDR3. CDR3 DNA sequence: TGTGCCAGCAGTTCCACCCAGGGGCTAGCGGGAAACGAGCAGTTCTTC. Translating gives CASSSTQGLAGNEQFF.